The clone carrying this T cell receptor (beta chain) showed up many times. What it binds is not known. Germline V gene sequence: CDR1 SGHVS, CDR2 FQNEAQ. CDR3 size: 14 residues. With V trimmed by 5 bases and J by 7 bases, 6 bases remained unmatched. These data come from a study of T cell repertoires in cytomegalovirus infection. MiXCR, run by TCRdb on the reads, gives a single entry per CDR3 protein. The repertoire has about 920,000 distinct CDR3 sequences, roughly 30% of them found once; the top ten carry over 11%. The sequence was obtained from a human donor in good health (CMV status not recorded). Some clones in this sample may be carry-over from other donors' samples. The material sequenced was cultured CD8+ T cells from PBMCs, taken from culture after CMV antigen stimulation. The rearrangement joins TRBV7-8 to TRBJ2-7; TRBD2 agrees at 12 bases. CDR3 DNA: TGTGCCAGCAGCCGGAGACTAGCGGGGGAGGAGCAGTACTTC. Amino acid sequence: CASSRRLAGEEQYF.